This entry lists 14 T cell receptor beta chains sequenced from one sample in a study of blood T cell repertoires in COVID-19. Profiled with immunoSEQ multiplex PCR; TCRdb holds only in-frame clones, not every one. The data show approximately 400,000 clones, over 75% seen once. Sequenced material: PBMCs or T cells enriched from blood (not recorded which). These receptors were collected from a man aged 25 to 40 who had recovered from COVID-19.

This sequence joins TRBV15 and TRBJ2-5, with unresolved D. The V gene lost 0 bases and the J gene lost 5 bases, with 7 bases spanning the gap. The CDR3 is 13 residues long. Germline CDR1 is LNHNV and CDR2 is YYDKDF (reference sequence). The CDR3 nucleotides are TGTGCCACCAGCAGAGATCCTGAGGAGACCCAGTACTTC. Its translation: CATSRDPEETQYF.

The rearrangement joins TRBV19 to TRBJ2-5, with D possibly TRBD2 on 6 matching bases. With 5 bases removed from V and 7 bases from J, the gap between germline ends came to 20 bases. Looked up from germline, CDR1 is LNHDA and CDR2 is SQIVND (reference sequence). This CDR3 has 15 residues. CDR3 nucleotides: TGTGCCAGTAGTTCCTCTGGGACTCGGGTGGGGACCCAGTACTTC. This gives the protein CASSSSGTRVGTQYF.

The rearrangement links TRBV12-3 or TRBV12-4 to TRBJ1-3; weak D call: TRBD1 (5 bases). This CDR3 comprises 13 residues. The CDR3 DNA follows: TGTGCAAGCCGCGGGGGGGCTGGAAACACCATATATTTT. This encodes CASRGGAGNTIYF.

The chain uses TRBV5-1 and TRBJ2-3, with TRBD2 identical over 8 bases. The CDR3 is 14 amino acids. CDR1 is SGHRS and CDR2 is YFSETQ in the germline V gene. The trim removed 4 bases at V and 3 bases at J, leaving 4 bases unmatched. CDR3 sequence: CASSPGGLTDTQYF. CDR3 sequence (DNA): TGCGCCAGCAGCCCGGGGGGGCTAACAGATACGCAGTATTTT.

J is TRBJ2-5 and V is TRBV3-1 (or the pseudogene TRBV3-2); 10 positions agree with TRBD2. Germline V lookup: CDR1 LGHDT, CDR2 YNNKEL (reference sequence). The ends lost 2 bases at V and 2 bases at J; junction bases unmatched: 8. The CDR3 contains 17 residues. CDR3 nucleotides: TGTGCCAGCAGCCAATGGTTCCAGCGGGGGGGGCAAGAGACCCAGTACTTC. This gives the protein CASSQWFQRGGQETQYF.

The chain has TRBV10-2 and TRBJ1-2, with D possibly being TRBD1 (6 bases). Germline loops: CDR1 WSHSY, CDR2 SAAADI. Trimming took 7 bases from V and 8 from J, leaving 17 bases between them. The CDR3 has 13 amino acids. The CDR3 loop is CASTATGKSGYTF. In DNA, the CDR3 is TGCGCCAGCACCGCTACAGGGAAAAGCGGCTACACCTTC.

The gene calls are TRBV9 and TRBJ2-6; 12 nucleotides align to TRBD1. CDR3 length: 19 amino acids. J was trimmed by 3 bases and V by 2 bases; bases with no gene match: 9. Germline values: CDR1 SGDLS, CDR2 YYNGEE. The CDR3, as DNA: TGTGCCAGCAGCGTGGTTCCGGGACAGGGGGCCTTTGGGGCCAACGTCCTGACTTTC. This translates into CASSVVPGQGAFGANVLTF.

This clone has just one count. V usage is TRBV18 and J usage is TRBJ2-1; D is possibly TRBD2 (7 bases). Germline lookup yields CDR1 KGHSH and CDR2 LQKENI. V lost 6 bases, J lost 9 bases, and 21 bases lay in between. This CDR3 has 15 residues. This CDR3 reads CASSAVRGGLSEQFF. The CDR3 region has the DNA TGTGCCAGCTCCGCCGTGAGGGGGGGTTTAAGTGAGCAGTTCTTC.

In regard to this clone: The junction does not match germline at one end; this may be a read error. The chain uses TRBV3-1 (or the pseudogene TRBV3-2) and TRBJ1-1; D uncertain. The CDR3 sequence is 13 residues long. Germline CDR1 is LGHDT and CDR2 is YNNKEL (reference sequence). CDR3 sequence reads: CASRQAGNAEAFF. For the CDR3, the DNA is TGTGCCAGCAGACAAGCGGGGAACGCTGAAGCTTTCTTT.

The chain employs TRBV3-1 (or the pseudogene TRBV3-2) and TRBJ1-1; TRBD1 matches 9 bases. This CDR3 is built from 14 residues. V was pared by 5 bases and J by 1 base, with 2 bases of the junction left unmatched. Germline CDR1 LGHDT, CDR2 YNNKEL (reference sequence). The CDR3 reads CASSGDRANTEAFF. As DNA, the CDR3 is TGTGCCAGCAGCGGGGACAGGGCGAACACTGAAGCTTTCTTT.

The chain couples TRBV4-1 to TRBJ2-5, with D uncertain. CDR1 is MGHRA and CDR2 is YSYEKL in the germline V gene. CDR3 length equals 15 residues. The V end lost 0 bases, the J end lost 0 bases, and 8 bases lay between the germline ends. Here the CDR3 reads CASSQDFAHQETQYF. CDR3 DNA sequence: TGCGCCAGCAGCCAAGATTTCGCGCACCAAGAGACCCAGTACTTC.

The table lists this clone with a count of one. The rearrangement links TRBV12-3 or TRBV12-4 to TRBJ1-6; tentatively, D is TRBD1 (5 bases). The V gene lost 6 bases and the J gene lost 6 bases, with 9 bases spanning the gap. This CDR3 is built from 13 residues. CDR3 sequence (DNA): TGTGCCAGCAGCCCGGGGGGTAATTCACCCCTCCACTTT. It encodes CASSPGGNSPLHF.

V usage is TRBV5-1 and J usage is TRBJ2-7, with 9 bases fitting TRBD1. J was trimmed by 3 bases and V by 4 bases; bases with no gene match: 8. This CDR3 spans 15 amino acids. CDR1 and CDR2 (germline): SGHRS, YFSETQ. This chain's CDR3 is CASSGGTGRHYEQYF. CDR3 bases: TGCGCCAGCAGCGGGGGGACAGGGAGACACTACGAGCAGTACTTC.

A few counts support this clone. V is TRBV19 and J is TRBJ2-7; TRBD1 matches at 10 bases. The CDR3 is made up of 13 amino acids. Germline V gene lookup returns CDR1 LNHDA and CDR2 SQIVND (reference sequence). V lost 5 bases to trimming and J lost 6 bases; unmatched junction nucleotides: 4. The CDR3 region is CASSPGTGAEQYF. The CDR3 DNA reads TGTGCCAGTAGTCCCGGGACAGGGGCCGAGCAGTACTTC. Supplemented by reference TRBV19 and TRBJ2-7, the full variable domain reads DGGITQSPKYLFRKEGQNVTLSCEQNLNHDAMYWYRQDPGQGLRLIYYSQIVNDFQKGDIAEGYSVSREKKESFPLTVTSAQKNPTAFYLCASSPGTGAEQYFGPGTRLTVT.